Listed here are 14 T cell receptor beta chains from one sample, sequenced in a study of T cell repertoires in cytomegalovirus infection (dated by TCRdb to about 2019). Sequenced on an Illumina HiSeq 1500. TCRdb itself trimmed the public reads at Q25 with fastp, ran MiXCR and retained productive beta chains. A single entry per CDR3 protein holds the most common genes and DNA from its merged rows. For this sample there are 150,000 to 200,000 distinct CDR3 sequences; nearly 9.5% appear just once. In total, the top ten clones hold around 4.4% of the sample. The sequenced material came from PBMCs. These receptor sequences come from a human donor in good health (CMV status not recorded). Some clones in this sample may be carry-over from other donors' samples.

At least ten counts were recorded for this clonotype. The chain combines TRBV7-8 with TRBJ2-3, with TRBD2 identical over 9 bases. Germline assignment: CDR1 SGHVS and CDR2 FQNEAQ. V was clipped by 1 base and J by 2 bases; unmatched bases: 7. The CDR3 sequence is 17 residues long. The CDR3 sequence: CASSLVSSGDITDTQYF. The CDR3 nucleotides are TGTGCCAGCAGCTTAGTGTCTAGCGGGGACATCACAGATACGCAGTATTTT.

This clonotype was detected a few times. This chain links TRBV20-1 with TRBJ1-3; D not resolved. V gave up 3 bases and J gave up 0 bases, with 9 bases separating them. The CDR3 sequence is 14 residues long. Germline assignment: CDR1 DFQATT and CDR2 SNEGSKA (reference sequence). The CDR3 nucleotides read TGCAGTGCTAGGCTCAGCAGCTCTGGAAACACCATATATTTT. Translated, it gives CSARLSSSGNTIYF.

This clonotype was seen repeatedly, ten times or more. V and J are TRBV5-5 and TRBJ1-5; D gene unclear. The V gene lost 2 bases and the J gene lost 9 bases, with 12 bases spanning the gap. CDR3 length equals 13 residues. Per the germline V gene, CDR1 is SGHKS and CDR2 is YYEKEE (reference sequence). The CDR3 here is CASSFGPSAPQHF. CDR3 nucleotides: TGTGCCAGCAGCTTTGGGCCCAGTGCGCCCCAGCATTTT.

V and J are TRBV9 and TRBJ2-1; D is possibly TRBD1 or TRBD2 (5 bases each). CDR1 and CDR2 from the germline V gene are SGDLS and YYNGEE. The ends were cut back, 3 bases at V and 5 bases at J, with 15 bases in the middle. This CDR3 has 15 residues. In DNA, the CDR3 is TGTGCCAGCAGCGGATGGGACGAAACCCACAATGAGCAGTTCTTC. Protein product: CASSGWDETHNEQFF.

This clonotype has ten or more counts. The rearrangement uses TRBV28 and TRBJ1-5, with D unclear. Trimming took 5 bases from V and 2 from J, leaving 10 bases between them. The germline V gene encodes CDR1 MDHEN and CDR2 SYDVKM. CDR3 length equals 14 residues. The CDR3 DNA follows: TGTGCCAGCAGTCCCTCTAACCGCAATCAGCCCCAGCATTTT. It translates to CASSPSNRNQPQHF.

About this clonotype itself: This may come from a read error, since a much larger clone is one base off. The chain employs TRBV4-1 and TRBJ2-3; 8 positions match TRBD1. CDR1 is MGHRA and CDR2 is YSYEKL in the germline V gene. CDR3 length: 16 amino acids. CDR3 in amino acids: CASSQEGQGRTDTHYF. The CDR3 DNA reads TGCGCCAGCAGCCAAGAAGGACAGGGACGGACAGATACGCATTATTTT.

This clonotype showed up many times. CDR3 sequence: CASSSQGATYNEQFF. The CDR3 DNA is TGTGCCAGCAGTTCCCAGGGGGCGACCTACAATGAGCAGTTCTTC. This chain connects TRBV28 to TRBJ2-1, with 8 bases lining up with TRBD1. J was trimmed by 2 bases and V by 4 bases; bases with no gene match: 4. CDR3 length: 15 amino acids. Looked up from germline, CDR1 is MDHEN and CDR2 is SYDVKM. Filled out from reference TRBV28 and TRBJ2-1, the complete variable domain reads DVKVTQSSRYLVKRTGEKVFLECVQDMDHENMFWYRQDPGLGLRLIYFSYDVKMKEKGDIPEGYSVSREKKERFSLILESASTNQTSMYLCASSSQGATYNEQFFGPGTRLTVL.

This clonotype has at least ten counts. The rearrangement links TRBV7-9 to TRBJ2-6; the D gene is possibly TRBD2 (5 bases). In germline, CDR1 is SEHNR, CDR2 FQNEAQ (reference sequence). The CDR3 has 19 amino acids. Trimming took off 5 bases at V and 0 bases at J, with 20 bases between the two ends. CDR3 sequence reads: CASSRLELGPNSGANVLTF. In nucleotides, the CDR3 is TGTGCCAGCAGCCGCCTGGAACTAGGCCCTAACTCTGGGGCCAACGTCCTGACTTTC.

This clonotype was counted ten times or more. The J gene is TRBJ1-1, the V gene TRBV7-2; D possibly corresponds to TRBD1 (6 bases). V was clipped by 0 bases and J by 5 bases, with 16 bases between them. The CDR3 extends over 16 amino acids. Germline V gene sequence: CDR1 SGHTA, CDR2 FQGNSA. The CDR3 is CASSLARQGWVTEAFF. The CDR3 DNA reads TGTGCCAGCAGCTTAGCGAGGCAGGGGTGGGTTACTGAAGCTTTCTTT.

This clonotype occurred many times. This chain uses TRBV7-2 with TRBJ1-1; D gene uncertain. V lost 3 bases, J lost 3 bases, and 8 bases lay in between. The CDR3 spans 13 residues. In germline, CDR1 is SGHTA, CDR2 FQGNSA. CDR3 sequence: CASSFFLYTEAFF. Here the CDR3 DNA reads TGTGCCAGCAGCTTTTTCCTGTACACTGAAGCTTTCTTT.

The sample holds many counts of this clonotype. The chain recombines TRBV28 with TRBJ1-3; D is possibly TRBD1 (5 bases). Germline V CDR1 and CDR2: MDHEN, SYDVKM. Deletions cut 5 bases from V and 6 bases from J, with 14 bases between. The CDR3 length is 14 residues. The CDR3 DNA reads TGTGCCAGCAGTCCCGGGGCAGAGGCAAACACCATATATTTT. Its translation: CASSPGAEANTIYF.

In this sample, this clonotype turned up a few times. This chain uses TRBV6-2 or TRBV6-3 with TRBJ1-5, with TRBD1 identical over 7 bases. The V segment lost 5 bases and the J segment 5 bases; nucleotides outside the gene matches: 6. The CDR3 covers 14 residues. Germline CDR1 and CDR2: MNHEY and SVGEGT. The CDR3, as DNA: TGTGCCAGCAGTGACGACAGGGCAGATCAGCCCCAGCATTTT. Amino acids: CASSDDRADQPQHF.

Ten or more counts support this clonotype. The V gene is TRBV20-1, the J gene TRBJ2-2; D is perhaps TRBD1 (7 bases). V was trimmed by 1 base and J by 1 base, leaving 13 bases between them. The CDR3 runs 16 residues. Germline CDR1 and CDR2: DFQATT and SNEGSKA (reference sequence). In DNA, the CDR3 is TGCAGTGCTAGAGTGGCAGGGGGAGGGAACACCGGGGAGCTGTTTTTT. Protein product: CSARVAGGGNTGELFF.

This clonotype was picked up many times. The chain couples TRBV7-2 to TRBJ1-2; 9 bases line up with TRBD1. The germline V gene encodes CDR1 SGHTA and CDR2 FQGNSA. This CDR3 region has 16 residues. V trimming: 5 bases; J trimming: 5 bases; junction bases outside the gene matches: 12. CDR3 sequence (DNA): TGTGCCAGCAGCCAGGCCGGGACAGGGCTTATTTATGGCTACACCTTC. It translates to CASSQAGTGLIYGYTF.